This T cell receptor beta chain is drawn from a study of cytomegalovirus exposure and HLA in healthy donors. PCR primers comprised 60 Vbeta and 13 Jbeta primers. The assay was immunoSEQ multiplex PCR, and TCRdb's table has in-frame clones only and misses some. The sample carries 65,000 to 90,000 clones, more than 70% recorded once. This CDR3 comprises 15 residues. Germline-derived CDR1 and CDR2 are SGHRS and YFSETQ. The V end was cut by 0 bases, the J end by 0 bases, with 9 bases between. The genes are TRBV5-1 and TRBJ1-2; D possibly corresponds to TRBD1 (5 bases). The sequence was obtained from a woman aged 40 to 50 in good health and CMV-seropositive. Material: PBMCs. CDR3 in DNA: TGCGCCAGCAGCTTGGAGGCAGGGACTAACTATGGCTACACCTTC. It is translated as CASSLEAGTNYGYTF.